A single sample gave rise to the 30 T cell receptor beta chains below, sequenced in a study of blood T cell repertoires in COVID-19 (TCRdb year 2020). Receptor amplification or capture employed the immunoSEQ multiplex PCR assay. TCRdb carries this immuneACCESS record with in-frame sequences only. Its versions omit some clonotypes, under half of them owing to an unresolved V gene in the studies checked, with the rest unexplained. Across this sample there are about 240,000 clones, with roughly four fifths seen only once. Around 3.3% of the sample is held by the ten biggest clonotypes. Sample: peripheral blood. These receptors came from a woman in her late teens or twenties with acute or convalescent COVID-19.

The V and J genes are TRBV6-6 and TRBJ1-6; D might be TRBD1 (5 bases). The CDR3 contains 15 residues. Germline loops: CDR1 MNHNY, CDR2 SVGAGI (reference sequence). V lost 0 bases to trimming and J lost 8 bases, with 11 bases between them. The CDR3 region is CASSYSSRVDSPLHF. The CDR3, as DNA: TGTGCCAGCAGTTACTCGAGCAGGGTGGATTCACCCCTCCACTTT.

The V gene is TRBV18, the J gene TRBJ1-2; TRBD1 agrees at 9 bases. The germline V gene encodes CDR1 KGHSH and CDR2 LQKENI. The CDR3 extends over 16 amino acids. V dropped 3 bases and J dropped 1; count of bases not matched to a gene: 6. The CDR3 spells CASSPSGTGNNYGYTF. CDR3 DNA: TGTGCCAGCTCACCCTCCGGGACAGGGAATAACTATGGCTACACCTTC. The variable domain in full, with the rest retrieved from reference TRBV18 and TRBJ1-2, is NAGVMQNPRHLVRRRGQEARLRCSPMKGHSHVYWYRQLPEEGLKFMVYLQKENIIDESGMPKERFSAEFPKEGPSILRIQQVVRGDSAAYFCASSPSGTGNNYGYTFGSGTRLTVV.

J is TRBJ1-3 and V is TRBV25-1; the match to TRBD1 covers 7 bases. Germline trimming cut 5 bases from V and 2 bases from J; bases unmatched to any gene: 6. This CDR3 region has 15 residues. Per the germline V gene, CDR1 is MGHDK and CDR2 is SYGVNS. In DNA, the CDR3 is TGTGCCAGCAGTCCACAGGGGAGCACTGGAAACACCATATATTTT. It is translated as CASSPQGSTGNTIYF.

V is TRBV6-5 and J is TRBJ2-7; D may be TRBD2 (6 bases). Trimming removed 0 bases at V and 2 bases at J, with 11 bases between. The CDR3 loop spans 15 amino acids. Germline V CDR1 and CDR2: MNHEY, SVGAGI. CDR3 DNA sequence: TGTGCCAGCAGTTACTCCCGGGAGTCCCCCTACGAGCAGTACTTC. Residues: CASSYSRESPYEQYF.

This clone was observed a handful of times. The chain recombines TRBV13 with TRBJ2-1; 10 bases line up with TRBD2. The CDR3 sequence is 17 residues long. The V gene's germline CDR1 is PRHDT and CDR2 FYEKMQ (reference sequence). The V gene end was trimmed by 4 bases and the J gene end by 7 bases; junction bases not matched to a gene: 13. This chain's CDR3 is CASSYLSGRAVGNEQFF. DNA for the CDR3: TGTGCCAGCAGCTATCTGAGCGGGAGGGCCGTTGGGAATGAGCAGTTCTTC.

On this clone: A read error may produce the germline difference seen at one junction end. The J gene is TRBJ1-2, the V gene TRBV4-3; possibly TRBD1 for D (5 bases). CDR1 is LGHNA, CDR2 YSLEER, per germline. CDR3 length: 15 amino acids. The CDR3 DNA is TGCCCCAGCAGCCAAGACGGGGGGGGACGCTATGGCTACACCTTC. Protein: CPSSQDGGGRYGYTF.

The rearrangement uses TRBV7-2 and TRBJ2-7; either TRBD1 or TRBD2 may fit D (9 bases each). CDR3 length: 21 residues. The V end was cut by 0 bases, the J end by 3 bases, with 30 bases between. Germline V gene data show CDR1 as SGHTA and CDR2 as FQGNSA. This CDR3 is CASSLALPGQGVAGAFYEQYF. For the CDR3, the DNA is TGTGCCAGCAGCTTAGCTCTACCGGGACAGGGTGTAGCGGGAGCTTTCTACGAGCAGTACTTC.

This clone has only a few counts. V and J are TRBV6-1 and TRBJ1-4; no firm D call. V lost 2 bases and J 2 bases, leaving 9 bases between the germline ends. This CDR3 has 15 amino acids. Germline V CDR1 and CDR2: MNHNS, SASEGT. This CDR3 is CASSERRATNEKLFF. The DNA of the CDR3 is TGTGCCAGCAGTGAACGGAGGGCTACTAATGAAAAACTGTTTTTT.

A few counts support this clone. This chain uses TRBV13 with TRBJ2-7; 9 bases line up with TRBD2. Germline loops: CDR1 PRHDT, CDR2 FYEKMQ (reference sequence). CDR3 length: 16 amino acids. The trim removed 5 bases at V and 3 bases at J, leaving 11 bases unmatched. The CDR3 reads CASSPAAGLASYEQYF. The CDR3 DNA follows: TGTGCCAGCAGCCCCGCCGCTGGACTAGCGAGCTACGAGCAGTACTTC.

The chain joins TRBV9 to TRBJ1-2; D remains unclear. The CDR3 length is 13 residues. Germline V gives CDR1 SGDLS, CDR2 YYNGEE. V was shortened by 3 bases and J by 3 bases, with 9 bases between the two germline ends. This CDR3 is CASSGAADYGYTF. For the CDR3, the DNA is TGTGCCAGCAGCGGGGCAGCGGACTATGGCTACACCTTC.

In nucleotides, the CDR3 is TGCGCCAGCAGCTTGGGGCAGGGGGGAGAGACCCAGTACTTC. Translated: CASSLGQGGETQYF. This chain uses TRBV5-1 with TRBJ2-5; TRBD1 is a possible D gene (7 bases). The V end was cut by 0 bases, the J end by 4 bases, with 10 bases between. This CDR3 is 14 amino acids long. Germline lookup yields CDR1 SGHRS and CDR2 YFSETQ.

The chain combines TRBV18 with TRBJ2-7, with D possibly TRBD1 on 5 matching bases. CDR3 size: 14 residues. The germline V and J ends were trimmed by 3 bases and 4 bases, with 13 bases remaining between them. In germline, CDR1 is KGHSH, CDR2 LQKENI. The CDR3 protein is CASSPAQGHYEQYF. CDR3 bases: TGTGCCAGCTCACCGGCGCAGGGCCATTACGAGCAGTACTTC.

This chain connects TRBV28 to TRBJ1-6; 8 bases align to TRBD1. The CDR3 runs to 14 residues. The V gene's germline CDR1 is MDHEN and CDR2 SYDVKM. V shed 8 bases and J 10 bases; nucleotides not matched to a gene: 10. The CDR3 loop is CASRADRVRSPLHF. The CDR3 nucleotides read TGTGCCAGCCGGGCGGACAGGGTACGGTCACCCCTCCACTTT.

CDR3 residues: CASSRQGGNTGELFF. CDR3 bases: TGTGCCAGTAGTAGACAGGGGGGGAACACCGGGGAGCTGTTTTTT. The V gene is TRBV19, the J gene TRBJ2-2; 9 positions match TRBD1. Germline V gene data show CDR1 as LNHDA and CDR2 as SQIVND (reference sequence). The CDR3 totals 15 residues. The trim removed 4 bases at V and 1 base at J, leaving 1 base unmatched.

This sequence joins TRBV19 and TRBJ1-1; 7 nucleotides align to TRBD1. The CDR3 has 14 residues. Germline V gene data show CDR1 as LNHDA and CDR2 as SQIVND (reference sequence). V dropped 4 bases and J dropped 1; count of bases not matched to a gene: 3. CDR3 region: CASSRGTENTEAFF. CDR3 nucleotide sequence: TGTGCCAGTAGTAGGGGGACAGAGAACACTGAAGCTTTCTTT.

The chain combines TRBV6-5 with TRBJ2-3; D is uncertain. Germline CDR1 is MNHEY and CDR2 is SVGAGI. Trimming left V 5 bases short and J 0 bases short, with 12 bases between. This CDR3 has 15 residues. CDR3 residues: CASSRNTASTDTQYF. DNA for the CDR3: TGTGCCAGCAGTCGAAATACAGCTAGCACAGATACGCAGTATTTT.

The V gene is TRBV7-8, the J gene TRBJ2-1; D is unclear. The CDR3 is made up of 12 amino acids. V dropped 6 bases and J dropped 2 bases, with 5 bases sitting between them. Germline V gene data show CDR1 as SGHVS and CDR2 as FQNEAQ. DNA of the CDR3: TGTGCCAGCAGACAGACCTACAATGAGCAGTTCTTC. Translation gives CASRQTYNEQFF.

The V gene is TRBV11-2, the J gene TRBJ1-1, with 7 bases matching TRBD1. This CDR3 has 14 residues. The V segment lost 1 base and the J segment 6 bases; nucleotides outside the gene matches: 5. Germline CDR1 reads SGHAT; CDR2 reads FQNNGV. The CDR3 is CASSLVQGSAEAFF. The CDR3, as DNA: TGTGCCAGCAGCTTAGTACAGGGGAGTGCTGAAGCTTTCTTT. Full variable domain (outside the CDR3, taken from reference TRBV11-2 and TRBJ1-1): EAGVAQSPRYKIIEKRQSVAFWCNPISGHATLYWYQQILGQGPKLLIQFQNNGVVDDSQLPKDRFSAERLKGVDSTLKIQPAKLEDSAVYLCASSLVQGSAEAFFGQGTRLTVV.

This clone was seen only once. V and J are TRBV6-2 or TRBV6-3 and TRBJ2-1, with TRBD2 matching over 10 bases. Looked up from germline, CDR1 is MNHEY and CDR2 is SVGEGT. The CDR3 loop spans 14 amino acids. Trimming took 5 bases from V and 7 from J; bases not matched to a gene: 5. CDR3 sequence: CASSPGLAKNEQFF. The CDR3 DNA reads TGTGCCAGCAGTCCGGGACTAGCGAAAAATGAGCAGTTCTTC.

The chain has TRBV7-6 and TRBJ2-7; 9 bases fit TRBD2. Germline-derived CDR1 and CDR2 are SGHVS and FNYEAQ. J gave up 0 bases and V 6 bases, and 9 bases lay outside the gene matches. The CDR3 is 16 residues long. CDR3 in DNA: TGTGCCAGCAGTCTTCTCGCGGGAGGGTCCTCCTACGAGCAGTACTTC. Its protein product is CASSLLAGGSSYEQYF.

The CDR3 region has the DNA TGTGCCAGCAGTACGAGCCGGGTTCGCACAGATACGCAGTATTTT. Translation: CASSTSRVRTDTQYF. The V and J genes are TRBV27 and TRBJ2-3; D ambiguous. Looked up from germline, CDR1 is MNHEY and CDR2 is SMNVEV (reference sequence). Trimming took 5 bases from V and 1 from J, leaving 13 bases between them. This CDR3 is 15 amino acids long.

The J gene is TRBJ1-4, the V gene TRBV4-2; possibly TRBD1 for D (5 bases). The CDR3 loop spans 13 amino acids. Deletions cut 2 bases from V and 8 bases from J, with 9 bases between. Germline V gene lookup returns CDR1 LGHNA and CDR2 YNFKEQ. In DNA form, the CDR3 reads TGTGCCAGCAGCCAACGGGAGGGGGAAAAACTGTTTTTT. Residues: CASSQREGEKLFF.

This clone turned up a few times. The CDR3 carries no conserved terminal phenylalanine or tryptophan, so it likely arises from a read error. The DNA is omitted, as the CDR3 cannot be located on it reliably, and the CDR3 follows TCRdb's listing. The V call is TRBV7-9, the J call TRBJ1-1; TRBD1 is the table's D call, not checked against the DNA. Counting both end residues, the CDR3 totals 13 amino acids. The germline V gene encodes CDR1 SEHNR and CDR2 FQNEAQ (reference sequence). This CDR3 is CASSPRDRKRLSL.

The rearrangement joins TRBV10-3 to TRBJ2-1; D call uncertain. The CDR3 totals 11 residues. V was trimmed by 4 bases and J by 8 bases, leaving 6 bases between them. Per germline, CDR1 ENHRY and CDR2 SYGVKD. CDR3: CAISVFDEQFF. For the CDR3, the DNA is TGTGCCATCAGTGTATTCGATGAGCAGTTCTTC.

The gene calls are TRBV11-3 and TRBJ2-1; 7 bases agree with TRBD2. This CDR3 comprises 14 residues. Per germline, CDR1 SGHNT and CDR2 YENEEA. The ends lost 3 bases at V and 8 bases at J; junction bases unmatched: 7. The CDR3 bases are TGTGCCAGCAGCTTTGGCGGGAGAGGGGATGAGCAGTTCTTC. Translation: CASSFGGRGDEQFF.

V and J are TRBV5-1 and TRBJ2-7, with TRBD1 identical over 8 bases. Trimming took 3 bases from V and 6 from J; bases not matched to a gene: 14. This CDR3 spans 16 amino acids. Germline V gene lookup returns CDR1 SGHRS and CDR2 YFSETQ. For the CDR3, the DNA is TGCGCCAGCAGCTACGATAAGGACAGGGCTGGTTCCGAGCAGTACTTC. Its translation is CASSYDKDRAGSEQYF.

The V gene is TRBV27, the J gene TRBJ2-1; 8 bases are a match to TRBD1. The germline CDR1 and CDR2 sequences are MNHEY and SMNVEV (reference sequence). Trimming at V came to 4 bases and at J to 5 bases, leaving 7 bases not matched to a gene. The CDR3 has 15 residues. CDR3 loop: CASSSRTGLNNEQFF. In DNA, the CDR3 is TGTGCCAGCAGTTCCAGGACAGGGTTAAACAATGAGCAGTTCTTC.

The genes are TRBV6-2 or TRBV6-3 and TRBJ2-1; TRBD2 agrees at 11 bases. Germline V CDR1 and CDR2: MNHEY, SVGEGT. Trimming at V came to 5 bases and at J to 7 bases, leaving 7 bases not matched to a gene. This CDR3 contains 15 residues. CDR3: CASSQVAGGGNEQFF. CDR3 sequence (DNA): TGTGCCAGCAGTCAAGTAGCGGGGGGGGGAAATGAGCAGTTCTTC.

The gene calls are TRBV19 and TRBJ2-3; 9 bases line up with TRBD2. The ends lost 1 base at V and 4 bases at J; junction bases unmatched: 3. Germline assignment: CDR1 LNHDA and CDR2 SQIVND (reference sequence). CDR3 length: 15 residues. CDR3 region: CASSIVAGVADTQYF. The DNA of the CDR3 is TGTGCCAGTAGTATAGTAGCGGGAGTTGCAGATACGCAGTATTTT.

This chain uses TRBV5-1 with TRBJ2-2; 10 bases map to TRBD1. Trimming took 4 bases from V and 5 from J; bases not matched to a gene: 5. Germline V lookup: CDR1 SGHRS, CDR2 YFSETQ. The CDR3 spans 15 residues. For the CDR3, the DNA is TGCGCCAGCAGCCCGTGGACAGGGGGAACCGGGGAGCTGTTTTTT. Amino acids: CASSPWTGGTGELFF.